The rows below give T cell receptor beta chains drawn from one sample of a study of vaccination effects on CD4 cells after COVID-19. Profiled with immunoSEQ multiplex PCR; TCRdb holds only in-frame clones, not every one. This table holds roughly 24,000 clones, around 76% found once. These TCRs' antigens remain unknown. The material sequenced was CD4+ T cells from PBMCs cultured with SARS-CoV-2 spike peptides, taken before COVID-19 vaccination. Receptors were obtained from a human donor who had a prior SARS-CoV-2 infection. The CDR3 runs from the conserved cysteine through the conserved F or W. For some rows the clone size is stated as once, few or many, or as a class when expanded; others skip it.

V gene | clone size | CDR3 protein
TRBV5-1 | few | CASSLWTSLDSYNSPLHF
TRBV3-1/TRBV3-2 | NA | CASSYGYADTQYF
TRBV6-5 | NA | CASSTHTGGAGGYTF
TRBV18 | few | CASSPPGWGGEKLFF
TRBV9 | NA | CASSVASLSTDTQYF
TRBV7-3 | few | CASSSQSEAGADQPQHF
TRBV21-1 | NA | CASSKAPVMTSGKCTDTQYF
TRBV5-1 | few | CASSLSSGRAGEQYF
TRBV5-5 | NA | CASSPFKTGEEKLFF
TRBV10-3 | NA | CAITSRQGRTETQYF
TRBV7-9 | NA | CASSPPPGLAENEQFF
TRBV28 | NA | CASSFVRGGNQPQHF
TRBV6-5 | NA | CASSSHHSTYEQYF
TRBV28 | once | CASSSHPPAKNIQYF
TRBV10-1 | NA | CARDDRGVDYGYTF
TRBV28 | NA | CASSSGTSGGRNIQYF
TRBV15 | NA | CATSRDTYEQYF
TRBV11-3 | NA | CASSSQTSGDYNEQFF
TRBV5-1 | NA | CASSRTGNTEAFF
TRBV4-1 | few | CASSWRDRSNTEAFF